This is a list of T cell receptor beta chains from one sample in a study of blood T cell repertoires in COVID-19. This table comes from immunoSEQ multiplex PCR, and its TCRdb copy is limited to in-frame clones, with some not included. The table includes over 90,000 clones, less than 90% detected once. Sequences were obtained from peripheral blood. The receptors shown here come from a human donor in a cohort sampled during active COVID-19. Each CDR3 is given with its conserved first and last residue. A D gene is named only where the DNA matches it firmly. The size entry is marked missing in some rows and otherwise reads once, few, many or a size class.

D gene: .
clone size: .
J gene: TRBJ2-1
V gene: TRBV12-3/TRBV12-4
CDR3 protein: CASSLGTYNEQFF
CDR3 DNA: TGTGCCAGCAGTTTAGGGACATACAATGAGCAGTTCTTC

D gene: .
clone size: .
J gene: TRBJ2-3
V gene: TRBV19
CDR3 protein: CASSIRHPGHTQADTQYF
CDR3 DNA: TGTGCCAGTAGTATCCGTCATCCGGGACACACCCAAGCAGATACGCAGTATTTT

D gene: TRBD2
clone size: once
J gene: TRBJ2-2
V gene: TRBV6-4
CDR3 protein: CASSDSAGGPGELFF
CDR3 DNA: TGTGCCAGCAGTGACTCAGCGGGAGGGCCCGGGGAGCTGTTTTTT

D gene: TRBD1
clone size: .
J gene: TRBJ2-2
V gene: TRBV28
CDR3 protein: CASSEGQGITGELFF
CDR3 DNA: TGTGCCAGCAGTGAGGGACAGGGGATCACCGGGGAGCTGTTTTTT

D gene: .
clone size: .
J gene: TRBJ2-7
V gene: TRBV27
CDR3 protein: CASSSTHAEQYF
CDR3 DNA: TGTGCCAGCAGTTCCACACATGCCGAGCAGTACTTC

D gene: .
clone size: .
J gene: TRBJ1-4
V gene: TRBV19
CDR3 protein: CASSPGGQAANEKLFF
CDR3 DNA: TGTGCCAGTAGCCCGGGCGGGCAGGCCGCTAATGAAAAACTGTTTTTT

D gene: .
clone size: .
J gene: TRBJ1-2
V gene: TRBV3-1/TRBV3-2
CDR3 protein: CASSQDIRGGYTF
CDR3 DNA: TGTGCCAGCAGCCAAGATATCAGGGGTGGCTACACCTTC

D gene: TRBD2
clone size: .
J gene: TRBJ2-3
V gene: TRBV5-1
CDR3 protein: CASSLSGGVRTDTQYF
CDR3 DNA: TGCGCCAGCAGCTTAAGCGGGGGGGTCCGCACAGATACGCAGTATTTT

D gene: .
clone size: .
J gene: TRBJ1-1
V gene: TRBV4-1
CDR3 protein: CASSSRVGAEAFF
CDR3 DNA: TGCGCCAGCAGCTCCAGGGTAGGCGCTGAAGCTTTCTTT

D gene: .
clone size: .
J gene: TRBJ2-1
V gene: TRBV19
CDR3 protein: CASSIGQTNEQFF
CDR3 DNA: TGTGCCAGTAGTATCGGACAGACAAATGAGCAGTTCTTC

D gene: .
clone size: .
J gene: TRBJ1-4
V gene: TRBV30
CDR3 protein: CAWNRRYNEKLFF
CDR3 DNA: TGTGCCTGGAACAGGCGGTATAATGAAAAACTGTTTTTT

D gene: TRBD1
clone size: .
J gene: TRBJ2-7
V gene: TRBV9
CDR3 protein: CASSVGTGGPYEQYF
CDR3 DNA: TGTGCCAGCAGCGTAGGGACAGGGGGGCCCTACGAGCAGTACTTC

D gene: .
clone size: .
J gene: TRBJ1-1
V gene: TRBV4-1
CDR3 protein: CASSQEETALNTEAFF
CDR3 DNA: TGCGCCAGCAGCCAAGAAGAGACAGCCCTGAACACTGAAGCTTTCTTT

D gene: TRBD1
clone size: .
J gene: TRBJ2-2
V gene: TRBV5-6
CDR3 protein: CASSSNPGGGTGELFF
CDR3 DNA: TGTGCCAGCAGCTCAAACCCAGGGGGTGGCACCGGGGAGCTGTTTTTT

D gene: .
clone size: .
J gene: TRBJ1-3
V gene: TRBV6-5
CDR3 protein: CATRAAAGSGNTIYF
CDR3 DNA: TGTGCCACACGAGCCGCGGCGGGCTCTGGAAACACCATATATTTT

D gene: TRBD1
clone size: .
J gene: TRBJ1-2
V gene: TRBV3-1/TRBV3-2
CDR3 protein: CASSHLDRGRGGYTF
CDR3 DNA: TGTGCCAGCAGCCACTTGGACAGGGGGAGAGGCGGCTACACCTTC

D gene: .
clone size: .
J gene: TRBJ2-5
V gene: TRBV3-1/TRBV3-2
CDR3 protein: CASSRARVGRGETQYF
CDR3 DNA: TGTGCCAGCAGCCGCGCCCGCGTAGGCCGCGGAGAGACCCAGTACTTC

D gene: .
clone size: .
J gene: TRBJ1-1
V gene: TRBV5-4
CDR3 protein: CASSLNVRTTVNTEAFF
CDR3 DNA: TGTGCCAGCAGCTTGAACGTCCGAACGACTGTGAACACTGAAGCTTTCTTT

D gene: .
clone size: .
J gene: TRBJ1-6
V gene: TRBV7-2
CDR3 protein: CASSRETYNSPLHF
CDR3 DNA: TGTGCCAGCAGCCGGGAGACCTATAATTCACCCCTCCACTTT

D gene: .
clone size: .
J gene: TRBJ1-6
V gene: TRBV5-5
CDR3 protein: CASSLAAGAGSPLHF
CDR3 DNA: TGTGCCAGCAGCTTGGCGGCGGGGGCGGGTTCACCCCTCCACTTT

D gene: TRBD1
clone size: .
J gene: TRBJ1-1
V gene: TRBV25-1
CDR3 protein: CASSGWDSVAAFF
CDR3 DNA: TGTGCCAGCAGTGGGTGGGACAGTGTGGCGGCTTTCTTT

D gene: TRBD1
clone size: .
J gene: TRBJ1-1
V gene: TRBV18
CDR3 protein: CASSPFRDRGTEAFF
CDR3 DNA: TGTGCCAGCTCACCATTCCGGGACAGGGGCACTGAAGCTTTCTTT

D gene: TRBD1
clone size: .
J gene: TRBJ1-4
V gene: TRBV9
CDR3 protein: CASSVRDRTEKLFF
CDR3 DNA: TGTGCCAGCAGCGTAAGGGACAGGACCGAAAAACTGTTTTTT

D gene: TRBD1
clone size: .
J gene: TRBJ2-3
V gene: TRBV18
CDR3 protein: CASSQVTGLTDTQYF
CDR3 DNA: TGTGCCAGCTCACAAGTGACAGGGCTCACAGATACGCAGTATTTT

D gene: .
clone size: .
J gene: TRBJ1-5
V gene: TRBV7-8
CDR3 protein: CASSSWGSGDGSNQPQHF
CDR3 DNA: TGTGCCAGCAGCTCTTGGGGGTCAGGGGATGGGAGCAATCAGCCCCAGCATTTT

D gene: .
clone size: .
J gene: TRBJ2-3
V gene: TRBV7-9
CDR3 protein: CASSPGTDTQYF
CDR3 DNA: TGTGCCAGCAGCCCGGGCACAGATACGCAGTATTTT

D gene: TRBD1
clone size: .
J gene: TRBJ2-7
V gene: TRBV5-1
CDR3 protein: CASSLSTGRGYEQYF
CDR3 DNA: TGCGCCAGCAGCTTGTCGACAGGGAGAGGCTACGAGCAGTACTTC

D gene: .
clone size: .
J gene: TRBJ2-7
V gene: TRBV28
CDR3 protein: CASRGIEGFYAYEQYF
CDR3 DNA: TGTGCCAGCAGGGGTATTGAGGGATTTTATGCCTACGAGCAGTACTTC

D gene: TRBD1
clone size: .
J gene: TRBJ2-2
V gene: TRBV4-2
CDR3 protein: CASSTGGMNTGELFF
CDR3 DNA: TGTGCCAGCAGCACAGGGGGGATGAACACCGGGGAGCTGTTTTTT

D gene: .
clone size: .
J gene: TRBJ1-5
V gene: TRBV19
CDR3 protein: CASAQGVNQPQHF
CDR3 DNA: TGTGCCAGTGCTCAGGGCGTCAATCAGCCCCAGCATTTT

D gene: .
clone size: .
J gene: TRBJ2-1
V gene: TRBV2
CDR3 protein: CASRTRIYNEQFF
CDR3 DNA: TGTGCCAGCAGAACTAGAATCTACAATGAGCAGTTCTTC

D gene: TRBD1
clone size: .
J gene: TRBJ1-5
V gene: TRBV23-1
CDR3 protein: CASSQSSDRGNQPQHF
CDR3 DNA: TGCGCCAGCAGTCAATCTTCGGACAGGGGCAATCAGCCCCAGCATTTT

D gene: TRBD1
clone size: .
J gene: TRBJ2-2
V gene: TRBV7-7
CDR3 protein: CASSPQGIGELFF
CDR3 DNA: TGTGCCAGCAGCCCACAGGGGATCGGGGAGCTGTTTTTT

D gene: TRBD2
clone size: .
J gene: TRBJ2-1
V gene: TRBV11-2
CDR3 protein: CASSGTSVPYNEQFF
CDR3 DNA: TGTGCCAGCAGCGGGACTAGCGTCCCCTACAATGAGCAGTTCTTC

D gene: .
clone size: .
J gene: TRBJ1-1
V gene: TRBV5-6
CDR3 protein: CASTTLPTVNTEAFF
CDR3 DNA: TGTGCCAGCACCACCCTACCCACAGTGAACACTGAAGCTTTCTTT

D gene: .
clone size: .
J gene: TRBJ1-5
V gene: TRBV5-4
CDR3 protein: CASSLAGNQPQHF
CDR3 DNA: TGTGCCAGCAGCTTGGCAGGCAATCAGCCCCAGCATTTT

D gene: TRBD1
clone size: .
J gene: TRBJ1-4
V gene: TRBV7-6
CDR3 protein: CASSTRQGTNEKLFF
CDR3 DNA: TGTGCCAGCAGCACGCGACAGGGAACTAATGAAAAACTGTTTTTT

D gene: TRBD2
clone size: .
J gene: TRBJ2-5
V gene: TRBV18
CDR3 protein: CASSPFTSGQETQYF
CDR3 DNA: TGTGCCAGCTCACCATTTACTAGCGGGCAAGAGACCCAGTACTTC

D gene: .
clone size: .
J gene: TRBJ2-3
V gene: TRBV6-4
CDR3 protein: CASRSARQRTDTQYF
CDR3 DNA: TGTGCCAGCCGATCGGCCCGACAGCGCACAGATACGCAGTATTTT

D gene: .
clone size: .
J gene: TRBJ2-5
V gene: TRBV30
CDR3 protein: CAWSSSLWETQYF
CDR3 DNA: TGTGCCTGGAGTTCTAGTCTCTGGGAGACCCAGTACTTC